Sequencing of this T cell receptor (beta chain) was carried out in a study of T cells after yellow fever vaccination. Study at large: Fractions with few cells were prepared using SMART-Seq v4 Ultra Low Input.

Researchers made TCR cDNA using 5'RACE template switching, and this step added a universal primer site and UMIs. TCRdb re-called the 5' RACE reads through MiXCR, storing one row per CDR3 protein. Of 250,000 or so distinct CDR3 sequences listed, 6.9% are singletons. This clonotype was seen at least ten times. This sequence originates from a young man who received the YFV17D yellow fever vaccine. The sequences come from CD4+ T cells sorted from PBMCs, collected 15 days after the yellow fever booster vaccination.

The CDR3 spells CASSPEGRMGVDEAFF. CDR3 nucleotides: TGTGCCAGCAGCCCGGAAGGTAGGATGGGCGTCGATGAAGCTTTCTTT. The chain employs TRBV7-9 and TRBJ1-1, with D hard to call. This CDR3 contains 16 residues. CDR1 SEHNR and CDR2 FQNEAQ come from the germline V gene (reference sequence). Trimming stripped 5 bases from V and 7 bases from J, with 23 bases between.